The clone carrying this T cell receptor beta chain was detected a few times. These data belong to a study of T cells in Graves' hyperthyroidism and ophthalmopathy. Amplified TCR beta CDR3 regions derived from RNA transcripts. The primer set for the first-round RT-PCR of the TCR CDR3 was HTBI. From the multiplex PCR reads, TCRdb called clonotypes with MiXCR, one entry per CDR3 protein. The sample yields around 430,000 distinct CDR3 sequences, approximately 15% seen once. The ends lost 0 bases at V and 6 bases at J; junction bases unmatched: 4. This CDR3 region has 14 residues. Germline values: CDR1 MNHEY, CDR2 SVGAGI.

The sample was blood. The chain employs TRBV6-5 and TRBJ2-7; TRBD2 aligns across 8 bases. The receptor was derived from a woman under 40 with Graves' hyperthyroidism. CDR3 nucleotide sequence: TGTGCCAGCAGTTACTCGGGACTAGGAACCGAGCAGTACTTC. Its translation is CASSYSGLGTEQYF.